What follows are 21 T cell receptor beta chains derived from one specimen sequenced in a study of cytomegalovirus exposure and HLA in healthy donors. PCR amplification relied on 60 Vbeta primers (plus 13 Jbeta primers). Method: immunoSEQ multiplex PCR; TCRdb's copy keeps in-frame clones and lacks some. This table holds about 180,000 clones, 76% found once. Sequencing input: PBMCs. Receptors originate from a woman aged 30 to 39 in good health and CMV-seropositive.

A few counts support this clone. The chain uses TRBV6-1 and TRBJ2-3; D uncertain. Per germline, CDR1 MNHNS and CDR2 SASEGT. Trimming removed 8 bases from V and 0 bases from J, with 6 bases in between. This CDR3 spans 12 amino acids. CDR3 DNA: TGTGCCAGCGAGCAAAGCACAGATACGCAGTATTTT. Protein sequence: CASEQSTDTQYF.

The J gene is TRBJ2-7, the V gene TRBV28; a weak D match, TRBD1 (5 bases). Germline CDR1 and CDR2: MDHEN and SYDVKM. V was pared by 7 bases and J by 4 bases, with 17 bases between. The CDR3 runs to 14 residues. The DNA for the CDR3 is TGTGCCAGCACCGCCCTTCCGACAGATTACGAGCAGTACTTC. Its translation is CASTALPTDYEQYF.

This clone showed up just a few times. The rearrangement uses TRBV10-2 and TRBJ2-7; 7 bases align to TRBD1. The germline V gene encodes CDR1 WSHSY and CDR2 SAAADI. The CDR3 consists of 14 residues. After removal of 3 bases from V and 3 bases from J, the junction contained 5 bases not matched to a gene. The CDR3 nucleotides are TGCGCCAGCAGTGAACACAGGGGAAGCTACGAGCAGTACTTC. Translation gives CASSEHRGSYEQYF.

The CDR3 nucleotides read TGCGCCAGCAGCCGTCTAGCGGGGGGGCCGGGGGGTGAGCAGTTCTTC. Translation: CASSRLAGGPGGEQFF. The chain uses TRBV4-3 and TRBJ2-1, with TRBD2 identical over 12 bases. After removal of 4 bases from V and 9 bases from J, the junction contained 10 bases not matched to a gene. The germline CDR1 and CDR2 sequences are LGHNA and YSLEER. CDR3 length equals 16 residues.

The chain recombines TRBV2 with TRBJ1-5; TRBD1 might be the D (5 bases). V lost 6 bases, J lost 5 bases, and 8 bases lay in between. The CDR3 sequence is 12 residues long. Germline loops: CDR1 SNHLY, CDR2 FYNNEI. CDR3 sequence reads: CASSGGDQPQHF. The CDR3 DNA sequence: TGTGCCAGCAGCGGGGGGGATCAGCCCCAGCATTTT.

In this sample, this clone turned up once. This sequence joins TRBV28 and TRBJ2-3; maybe TRBD1 (6 bases). This CDR3 region has 16 residues. Deletions cut 4 bases from V and 2 bases from J, with 16 bases between. The germline V gene has CDR1 MDHEN and CDR2 SYDVKM. Here the CDR3 reads CASSSLTTGPTDTQYF. The CDR3 DNA reads as TGTGCCAGCAGTTCCCTTACGACAGGACCCACAGATACGCAGTATTTT.

The chain joins TRBV5-8 to TRBJ2-3; 10 bases map to TRBD2. CDR1 and CDR2 from the germline V gene are SGHTS and YDEGEE. This CDR3 has 15 amino acids. The V and J ends lost 5 bases and 3 bases, in that order; junction bases with no gene match: 6. CDR3 residues: CASSVAGGWTDTQYF. Here the CDR3 DNA reads TGTGCCAGCAGTGTAGCGGGGGGTTGGACAGATACGCAGTATTTT. The variable domain in full, completed from reference TRBV5-8 and TRBJ2-3, reads EAGVTQSPTHLIKTRGQQATLRCSPISGHTSVYWYQQALGLGLQFLLWYDEGEERNRGNFPPRFSGRQFPNYSSELNVNALELEDSALYLCASSVAGGWTDTQYFGPGTRLTVL.

The V gene is TRBV19, the J gene TRBJ2-7; 8 bases agree with TRBD1. The CDR3 is made up of 14 amino acids. V was clipped by 1 base and J by 5 bases; unmatched bases: 4. Per the germline V gene, CDR1 is LNHDA and CDR2 is SQIVND (reference sequence). DNA of the CDR3: TGTGCCAGTAGTATAGCCTCGACAGGGGACGAGCAGTACTTC. The encoded protein is CASSIASTGDEQYF.

This sequence joins TRBV4-1 and TRBJ1-1; TRBD1 matches 8 bases. Per germline, CDR1 MGHRA and CDR2 YSYEKL. V was pared by 2 bases and J by 6 bases, with 11 bases of the junction left unmatched. This CDR3 contains 16 residues. CDR3 in amino acids: CASSQRSGQGAPEAFF. In DNA form, the CDR3 reads TGCGCCAGCAGCCAAAGGTCGGGCCAGGGGGCTCCTGAAGCTTTCTTT.

As for this clone: Other DNA sequences from this sample encode an identical CDR3 as well. J is TRBJ2-1 and V is TRBV4-3, with a weak D call TRBD1 (5 bases). From germline, CDR1 is LGHNA and CDR2 YSLEER. This CDR3 is 15 amino acids long. V was pared by 0 bases and J by 1 base, with 7 bases between. CDR3 DNA: TGCGCCAGCAGCCAAGATGGGGCGTCCTACAATGAGCAGTTCTTC. This sequence encodes CASSQDGASYNEQFF.

The genes are TRBV28 and TRBJ2-2; 8 bases are shared with TRBD2. The germline V gene has CDR1 MDHEN and CDR2 SYDVKM. This CDR3 region has 13 residues. CDR3 sequence (DNA): TGTGGCGTAGCGGGGCCGGGGACCGGGGAGCTGTTTTTT. It yields the protein CGVAGPGTGELFF.

This chain uses TRBV11-2 with TRBJ2-7, with 7 nucleotides matching TRBD1. Germline loops: CDR1 SGHAT, CDR2 FQNNGV. This CDR3 region has 17 residues. After removal of 1 base from V and 5 bases from J, the junction contained 14 bases not matched to a gene. The chain's CDR3 is CASSLGPYPDRRHEQYF. The CDR3 DNA reads TGTGCCAGCAGCTTAGGCCCCTATCCGGACAGGCGCCACGAGCAGTACTTC.

V gene TRBV7-9 combines with J gene TRBJ2-7, with D possibly TRBD1 on 7 matching bases. Per germline, CDR1 SEHNR and CDR2 FQNEAQ (reference sequence). V was clipped by 5 bases and J by 3 bases, with 20 bases between them. The CDR3 extends over 16 amino acids. The CDR3 DNA follows: TGTGCCAGCAGCCTTATAGAGACAGGGAGGAGCTACGAGCAGTACTTC. It yields the protein CASSLIETGRSYEQYF.

The CDR3 region has the DNA TGTGCCAGCAGAAGGGCTACGGGGTCCTACGAGCAGTACTTC. Amino acid sequence: CASRRATGSYEQYF. The chain links TRBV2 to TRBJ2-7, with D possibly TRBD2 on 5 matching bases. The CDR3 consists of 14 residues. The germline V and J ends were trimmed by 6 bases and 1 base, with 13 bases remaining between them. Germline V gene lookup returns CDR1 SNHLY and CDR2 FYNNEI.

This chain joins TRBV19 and TRBJ2-3, with 11 nucleotides matching TRBD2. Per the germline V gene, CDR1 is LNHDA and CDR2 is SQIVND (reference sequence). This CDR3 has 16 residues. After removal of 3 bases from V and 3 bases from J, the junction contained 5 bases not matched to a gene. In DNA, the CDR3 is TGTGCCAGTAGTATCGCCACTAGCGGGGGAACAGATACGCAGTATTTT. Encoded protein: CASSIATSGGTDTQYF. The full variable domain, its missing parts supplied by reference TRBV19 and TRBJ2-3, is DGGITQSPKYLFRKEGQNVTLSCEQNLNHDAMYWYRQDPGQGLRLIYYSQIVNDFQKGDIAEGYSVSREKKESFPLTVTSAQKNPTAFYLCASSIATSGGTDTQYFGPGTRLTVL.

To note about this clone: An end of the junction does not agree with germline; a read error may underlie this. The rearrangement uses TRBV28 and TRBJ2-7, with 7 positions matching TRBD1. The CDR3 is 12 residues long. Per the germline V gene, CDR1 is MDHEN and CDR2 is SYDVKM. CDR3 sequence: CASRQTGPYKFF. In DNA form, the CDR3 reads TGTGCCAGCAGACAGACAGGGCCATACAAGTTCTTC.

This chain links TRBV25-1 with TRBJ2-1; D possibly corresponds to TRBD2 (6 bases). V was cut by 3 bases and J by 5 bases, with 14 bases left in between. This CDR3 is built from 15 residues. Looked up from germline, CDR1 is MGHDK and CDR2 is SYGVNS. For the CDR3, the DNA is TGTGCCAGCAGTGACTCCGGGAGAGGGGACAATGAGCAGTTCTTC. Its translation is CASSDSGRGDNEQFF.

V and J are TRBV4-2 and TRBJ2-2; TRBD1 aligns across 7 bases. This CDR3 region has 15 residues. V lost 0 bases and J lost 7; bases outside the gene matches: 5. Germline V lookup: CDR1 LGHNA, CDR2 YNFKEQ. The DNA for the CDR3 is TGTGCCAGCAGCCAAGAAAGGGGGCAGGTCGGGGAGCTGTTTTTT. Translation gives CASSQERGQVGELFF.

There are a few counts of this clone. This chain connects TRBV7-2 to TRBJ2-5, with TRBD2 as a possible D gene (6 bases). V lost 5 bases, J lost 7 bases, and 8 bases lay in between. This CDR3 comprises 11 residues. Germline assignment: CDR1 SGHTA and CDR2 FQGNSA. CDR3 sequence (DNA): TGTGCCAGCAGCCACGGGAGGACCCAGTACTTC. This codes for CASSHGRTQYF.

The chain links TRBV7-2 to TRBJ2-7; D might be TRBD2 (7 bases). The ends were cut back, 5 bases at V and 6 bases at J, with 14 bases in the middle. Germline V gene data show CDR1 as SGHTA and CDR2 as FQGNSA. The CDR3 contains 13 residues. CDR3 coding DNA: TGTGCCAGCAGCCCCCGGGGGGCGGGCGAGCAGTACTTC. Translation: CASSPRGAGEQYF.

J is TRBJ1-5 and V is TRBV19; tentatively, D is TRBD1 (5 bases). CDR1 is LNHDA, CDR2 SQIVND, per germline (reference sequence). CDR3 length equals 14 residues. The germline V and J ends were trimmed by 1 base and 7 bases, with 11 bases remaining between them. The CDR3 region is CASSIGGAGQPQHF. The DNA of the CDR3 is TGTGCCAGTAGTATAGGGGGCGCGGGACAGCCCCAGCATTTT.